A single sample gave rise to the 11 T cell receptor beta chains below, sequenced in a study of stem cell transplantation in POMP-related autoinflammatory disease. Clones were sequenced by immunoSEQ multiplex PCR, and TCRdb holds only the in-frame ones, with some missing. This table has 25,000 to 30,000 clones, 82% appearing once. The source was CD4+ T cells from PBMCs, collected before stem cell transplantation. These receptors all come from a human donor with POMP-related autoinflammation and immune dysregulation (PRAID).

V is TRBV10-3 and J is TRBJ2-3; 7 bases are a match to TRBD2. Trimming took 2 bases from V and 6 from J; bases not matched to a gene: 14. This CDR3 region has 17 residues. Germline loops: CDR1 ENHRY, CDR2 SYGVKD. The CDR3 DNA reads as TGTGCCATCAGTGAGAGCGGTACGGGGGGACTTATGGATACGCAGTATTTT. This translates into CAISESGTGGLMDTQYF.

There are a few counts of this clone. This rearrangement joins TRBV7-3 to TRBJ2-7; 7 nucleotides match TRBD1. J lost 3 bases, V lost 5 bases, and 4 bases had no gene match. Looked up from germline, CDR1 is SGHTA and CDR2 is FQGTGA. The length of the CDR3 is 13 residues. CDR3 in DNA: TGTGCCAGCAGCCTTACAGGGGACTACGAGCAGTACTTC. Translating gives CASSLTGDYEQYF.

This clone was picked up one time. This rearrangement joins TRBV27 to TRBJ1-3; TRBD1 aligns across 9 bases. The CDR3 has 15 amino acids. Germline values: CDR1 MNHEY, CDR2 SMNVEV (reference sequence). With 4 bases clipped from V and 8 bases from J, the junction kept 9 bases outside the gene matches. The CDR3, as DNA: TGTGCCAGCAGTTACCCAGGACAGGGGTCGGACACCATATATTTT. Encoded protein: CASSYPGQGSDTIYF.

The chain couples TRBV7-3 to TRBJ2-7, with 9 bases aligning to TRBD2. The CDR3 runs 15 residues. Germline V CDR1 and CDR2: SGHTA, FQGTGA. V shed 0 bases and J 5 bases; nucleotides not matched to a gene: 5. CDR3 nucleotides: TGTGCCAGCAGCTTAACTTTAGCGGGAGTAAACGAGCAGTACTTC. As protein: CASSLTLAGVNEQYF. The full variable domain, completed using reference TRBV7-3 and TRBJ2-7, is GAGVSQTPSNKVTEKGKYVELRCDPISGHTALYWYRQSLGQGPEFLIYFQGTGAADDSGLPNDRFFAVRPEGSVSTLKIQRTERGDSAVYLCASSLTLAGVNEQYFGPGTRLTVT.

The V call is TRBV7-9, the J call TRBJ2-3; 14 nucleotides align to TRBD2. Trimming cost V 1 base and J 5 bases; bases outside gene matches: 2. CDR3 size: 16 residues. Germline V gene lookup returns CDR1 SEHNR and CDR2 FQNEAQ (reference sequence). The DNA of the CDR3 is TGTGCCAGCAGCTTAGGACTAGCGGGGGGGATAGATACGCAGTATTTT. It encodes CASSLGLAGGIDTQYF.

The chain is built from TRBV7-2 and TRBJ2-7; 10 nucleotides agree with TRBD1. Germline V gene sequence: CDR1 SGHTA, CDR2 FQGNSA. The CDR3 sequence is 14 residues long. The V gene end was trimmed by 6 bases and the J gene end by 4 bases; junction bases not matched to a gene: 6. The chain's CDR3 is CASSERDRGYEQYF. The CDR3 DNA reads TGTGCCAGCAGTGAACGGGACAGGGGTTACGAGCAGTACTTC.

The rearrangement links TRBV30 to TRBJ1-4; unclear D gene. CDR3 size: 14 residues. The V and J ends lost 2 bases and 0 bases respectively, with 7 bases between them. Germline CDR1 reads GTSNPN; CDR2 reads SVGIG (reference sequence). For the CDR3, the DNA is TGTGCCTGGAGTAAGAGTGCAACTAATGAAAAACTGTTTTTT. Amino acid sequence: CAWSKSATNEKLFF.

This clone came up a few times. This chain uses TRBV2 with TRBJ2-1; D could derive from TRBD1 or TRBD2 (6 bases each). V lost 0 bases and J 8 bases, leaving 11 bases between the germline ends. Germline assignment: CDR1 SNHLY and CDR2 FYNNEI. The CDR3 runs 14 residues. CDR3 sequence reads: CASSEASGAYEQFF. DNA of the CDR3: TGTGCCAGCAGTGAAGCGTCGGGGGCTTATGAGCAGTTCTTC.

V is TRBV18 and J is TRBJ1-5, with D perhaps matching TRBD1 (5 bases). Germline V lookup: CDR1 KGHSH, CDR2 LQKENI. The V and J ends lost 1 base and 5 bases respectively, with 9 bases between them. The CDR3 has 14 residues. CDR3 sequence reads: CASSPRQTDQPQHF. The CDR3 DNA follows: TGTGCCAGCTCACCACGACAGACGGATCAGCCCCAGCATTTT.

This clone has just a few counts. CDR3 bases: TGTGCCAGTAGTATAGGCCAGGCTTACAATGAGCAGTTCTTC. Encoded protein: CASSIGQAYNEQFF. The chain carries TRBV19 and TRBJ2-1; D uncertain. Trimming took off 1 base at V and 4 bases at J, with 8 bases between the two ends. The CDR3 is 14 residues long. Germline V gene data show CDR1 as LNHDA and CDR2 as SQIVND (reference sequence). The full variable domain, its missing parts supplied by reference TRBV19 and TRBJ2-1, is DGGITQSPKYLFRKEGQNVTLSCEQNLNHDAMYWYRQDPGQGLRLIYYSQIVNDFQKGDIAEGYSVSREKKESFPLTVTSAQKNPTAFYLCASSIGQAYNEQFFGPGTRLTVL.

The V call is TRBV27, the J call TRBJ2-3, with 8 bases aligning to TRBD2. Germline V gives CDR1 MNHEY, CDR2 SMNVEV (reference sequence). The CDR3 totals 16 residues. Unmatched junction bases numbered 14, after V lost 5 bases and J lost 7 bases. The CDR3 bases are TGTGCCAGCAGTGCATACGCCGGGACTAGTTCTTATACGCAGTATTTT. Encoded protein: CASSAYAGTSSYTQYF.